The 17 T cell receptor beta chains in this list originate from one sample, sequenced in a study of blood T cell repertoires in COVID-19. Assay: immunoSEQ multiplex PCR; the TCRdb copy retains only in-frame clones and omits some. This sample has 150,000 to 200,000 clones, with 70% to 90% found just once. Sequenced sample: peripheral blood. The receptors here all came from a woman aged 30 to 39 with acute or convalescent COVID-19.

This sequence joins TRBV6-5 and TRBJ2-5; weak D call: TRBD2 (6 bases). This CDR3 is built from 12 residues. Trimming shortened V by 6 bases and J by 5 bases, and 10 bases separated the two germline ends. The germline gives CDR1 MNHEY, CDR2 SVGAGI. CDR3 in amino acids: CASRREGETQYF. The DNA for the CDR3 is TGTGCCAGCAGGCGGGAAGGGGAGACCCAGTACTTC.

J is TRBJ1-2 and V is TRBV30; D is perhaps TRBD1 (5 bases). Looked up from germline, CDR1 is GTSNPN and CDR2 is SVGIG (reference sequence). The CDR3 length is 16 residues. The V and J ends lost 3 bases and 1 base respectively, with 18 bases between them. CDR3 loop: CAWRGTIKRGNYGYTF. The CDR3 nucleotides read TGTGCCTGGAGAGGAACCATCAAAAGGGGTAACTATGGCTACACCTTC.

J is TRBJ2-3 and V is TRBV2; 10 bases fit TRBD2. Germline V gives CDR1 SNHLY, CDR2 FYNNEI. This CDR3 has 15 amino acids. V dropped 5 bases and J dropped 6; count of bases not matched to a gene: 8. CDR3 protein: CASSFQREGMDTQYF. CDR3 nucleotide sequence: TGTGCCAGCAGTTTCCAGCGGGAGGGGATGGATACGCAGTATTTT.

This clone has a handful of counts. The V gene is TRBV28, the J gene TRBJ1-3, with TRBD1 identical over 7 bases. CDR3 length equals 15 residues. V dropped 6 bases and J dropped 0; count of bases not matched to a gene: 5. Germline V CDR1 and CDR2: MDHEN, SYDVKM. DNA for the CDR3: TGTGCCAGCAGATCAGGGACAGCCTCTGGAAACACCATATATTTT. Amino acids: CASRSGTASGNTIYF.

This clone was counted between two and nine times. The CDR3 DNA is TGTGCCTGGAGTGTAAAAGTGGGCAGAGACAAAACCTATGGCTACACCTTC. Residues: CAWSVKVGRDKTYGYTF. The chain uses TRBV30 and TRBJ1-2, with unresolved D. The CDR3 is 17 amino acids. Trimming removed 0 bases from V and 4 bases from J, with 21 bases in between. Per the germline V gene, CDR1 is GTSNPN and CDR2 is SVGIG (reference sequence). Variable domain in full (rest from reference TRBV30 and TRBJ1-2): SQTIHQWPATLVQPVGSPLSLECTVEGTSNPNLYWYRQAAGRGLQLLFYSVGIGQISSEVPQNLSASRPQDRQFILSSKKLLLSDSGFYLCAWSVKVGRDKTYGYTFGSGTRLTVV.

The chain carries TRBV11-2 and TRBJ2-1, with a possible D match to TRBD2 (7 bases). Germline V CDR1 and CDR2: SGHAT, FQNNGV. The CDR3 has 16 amino acids. The ends were cut back, 6 bases at V and 4 bases at J, with 19 bases in the middle. CDR3 loop: CASRHQRGTKYNEQFF. In DNA, the CDR3 is TGTGCCAGCAGGCACCAAAGGGGGACTAAGTACAATGAGCAGTTCTTC.

The chain couples TRBV7-2 to TRBJ2-7; 10 bases match TRBD2. Germline CDR1 SGHTA, CDR2 FQGNSA. With 3 bases clipped from V and 5 bases from J, the junction kept 10 bases outside the gene matches. The CDR3 has 16 residues. The DNA of the CDR3 is TGTGCCAGCAGCTTTTTAAGCGGGAGGGCCAGGAACGAGCAGTACTTC. Protein sequence: CASSFLSGRARNEQYF.

V usage is TRBV2 and J usage is TRBJ1-4; D perhaps matches TRBD1 (6 bases). The CDR3 extends over 13 amino acids. Germline CDR1 and CDR2: SNHLY and FYNNEI. Trimming left V 8 bases short and J 6 bases short, with 13 bases between. CDR3 protein: CASARDTYEKLFF. As DNA, the CDR3 is TGTGCCAGCGCCCGGGACACGTATGAAAAACTGTTTTTT. Looking up the rest from reference TRBV2 and TRBJ1-4 gives the full variable domain: EPEVTQTPSHQVTQMGQEVILRCVPISNHLYFYWYRQILGQKVEFLVSFYNNEISEKSEIFDDQFSVERPDGSNFTLKIRSTKLEDSAMYFCASARDTYEKLFFGSGTQLSVL.

The chain recombines TRBV29-1 with TRBJ2-7, with TRBD1 as a possible D gene (5 bases). The CDR3 runs 11 residues. Germline V gene lookup returns CDR1 SQVTM and CDR2 ANQGSEA. V lost 7 bases and J 4 bases, leaving 11 bases between the germline ends. The CDR3 loop is CSAVQEYEQYF. As DNA, the CDR3 is TGCAGCGCGGTACAGGAATACGAGCAGTACTTC.

In the case of this clone: The junction and the germline gene differ at one end; a read error may be behind it. This sample includes further DNA sequences coding for the same CDR3. The chain has TRBV28 and TRBJ2-4, with 7 bases aligning to TRBD2. The CDR3 extends over 15 amino acids. Germline V gene lookup returns CDR1 MDHEN and CDR2 SYDVKM. The CDR3 sequence is CASSFRDYNGNIQYF. CDR3 coding DNA: TGTGCCAGCAGTTTCAGGGACTACAATGGAAACATTCAGTATTTC. Filled out from reference TRBV28 and TRBJ2-4, the complete variable domain reads DVKVTQSSRYLVKRTGEKVFLECVQDMDHENMFWYRQDPGLGLRLIYFSYDVKMKEKGDIPEGYSVSREKKERFSLILESASTNQTSMYLCASSFRDYNGNIQYFGAGTRLSVL.

By sample share, this clone is medium-sized. The J gene is TRBJ1-3, the V gene TRBV7-9; no reliable D call. This CDR3 comprises 15 residues. V lost 2 bases, J lost 0 bases, and 8 bases lay in between. Germline CDR1 is SEHNR and CDR2 is FQNEAQ (reference sequence). The CDR3 nucleotides read TGTGCCAGCAGCTTAACTAAGGACTCTGGAAACACCATATATTTT. This gives the protein CASSLTKDSGNTIYF.

This clone has just a few counts. The chain recombines TRBV3-1 (or the pseudogene TRBV3-2) with TRBJ1-1, with 10 bases aligning to TRBD1. The ends lost 4 bases at V and 4 bases at J; junction bases unmatched: 0. The CDR3 consists of 13 residues. Germline CDR1 LGHDT, CDR2 YNNKEL (reference sequence). CDR3 sequence (DNA): TGTGCCAGCAGCCGGACAGGGGGCACTGAAGCTTTCTTT. This gives the protein CASSRTGGTEAFF.

The V gene is TRBV2, the J gene TRBJ2-1; the match to TRBD2 covers 13 bases. The CDR3 is made up of 12 amino acids. Per the germline V gene, CDR1 is SNHLY and CDR2 is FYNNEI. V trimming: 4 bases; J trimming: 15 bases; junction bases outside the gene matches: 3. As DNA, the CDR3 is TGTGCCAGCAGTGGGACTAGCGGGAGCCTGTTCTTC. Encoded protein: CASSGTSGSLFF.

CDR3 nucleotides: TGTGCCAGCAGTTCAAATTGGGGGCTAGAGACCCAGTACTTC. It is translated as CASSSNWGLETQYF. The gene calls are TRBV27 and TRBJ2-5, with D perhaps matching TRBD1 (6 bases). Trimming took 4 bases from V and 4 from J, leaving 13 bases between them. The CDR3 extends over 14 amino acids. Germline lookup yields CDR1 MNHEY and CDR2 SMNVEV (reference sequence).

V gene TRBV25-1 combines with J gene TRBJ1-4, with D maybe TRBD1 (5 bases). Trimming shortened V by 0 bases and J by 2 bases, and 10 bases separated the two germline ends. Germline V lookup: CDR1 MGHDK, CDR2 SYGVNS. CDR3 length: 16 amino acids. The CDR3 DNA follows: TGTGCCAGCAGTGAATATAAAGGGGTCACTAATGAAAAACTGTTTTTT. It yields the protein CASSEYKGVTNEKLFF.

This chain uses TRBV11-2 with TRBJ2-7; the D gene is possibly TRBD2 (5 bases). Germline CDR1 SGHAT, CDR2 FQNNGV. V lost 8 bases, J lost 3 bases, and 14 bases lay in between. There are 13 residues in the CDR3. CDR3 coding DNA: TGTGCCAGCGGCCCGAAGGGAGACTACGAGCAGTACTTC. Residues: CASGPKGDYEQYF.

The rearrangement uses TRBV9 and TRBJ2-2, with TRBD1 matching over 10 bases. Per germline, CDR1 SGDLS and CDR2 YYNGEE. The J segment lost 8 bases and the V segment lost 4 bases, leaving 11 bases of the junction unmatched. The length of the CDR3 is 16 residues. This CDR3 is CASSPGGQGRSGELFF. CDR3 in DNA: TGTGCCAGCAGCCCGGGGGGACAGGGGCGGTCAGGGGAGCTGTTTTTT. The variable domain in full, with the rest retrieved from reference TRBV9 and TRBJ2-2, is DSGVTQTPKHLITATGQRVTLRCSPRSGDLSVYWYQQSLDQGLQFLIQYYNGEERAKGNILERFSAQQFPDLHSELNLSSLELGDSALYFCASSPGGQGRSGELFFGEGSRLTVL.